One and the same sample provided the 16 T cell receptor beta chains below, sequenced in a study of T cell repertoires in cytomegalovirus infection. Their antigens remain unidentified. One entry per CDR3 protein results from TCRdb running MiXCR on the reads. The repertoire holds hundreds of thousands of distinct CDR3 sequences, with roughly 36% as singletons. Sequenced here: cultured PBMCs, sampled from culture after CMV antigen stimulation. The receptors were sampled from a human donor in good health (CMV status not recorded). Some clones in this sample may be carry-over from other donors' samples.

This chain uses TRBV28 with TRBJ1-2; 10 bases are a match to TRBD1. The CDR3 covers 16 residues. The V segment lost 5 bases and the J segment 3 bases; nucleotides outside the gene matches: 9. CDR1 is MDHEN and CDR2 is SYDVKM in the germline V gene. CDR3 DNA sequence: TGTGCCAGCAGTCCATCACCGGGACAGGGGTACTATGGCTACACCTTC. It translates to CASSPSPGQGYYGYTF.

The chain links TRBV5-1 to TRBJ2-7; possible D gene TRBD2, 6 bases. V was clipped by 3 bases and J by 6 bases, with 22 bases between them. The CDR3 consists of 16 residues. Germline V CDR1 and CDR2: SGHRS, YFSETQ. CDR3 loop: CASSSTAGHLILEQYF. The CDR3 coding sequence is TGCGCCAGCAGCTCGACTGCGGGGCATTTAATCCTCGAGCAGTACTTC.

This clonotype was seen more than once but under ten times. The chain employs TRBV28 and TRBJ2-5; TRBD2 agrees at 12 bases. Germline assignment: CDR1 MDHEN and CDR2 SYDVKM. The V gene end was trimmed by 6 bases and the J gene end by 5 bases; junction bases not matched to a gene: 7. The CDR3 extends over 15 amino acids. The CDR3 protein is CASSLLAGGAETQYF. In DNA form, the CDR3 reads TGTGCCAGCAGCTTACTAGCGGGGGGAGCGGAGACCCAGTACTTC.

This clonotype has a handful of counts. V is TRBV12-3 or TRBV12-4 and J is TRBJ2-3; weak D call: TRBD2 (5 bases). The CDR3 spans 14 residues. Deletions cut 7 bases from V and 0 bases from J, with 11 bases between. The CDR3 DNA is TGTGCCAGCACTAGAGCGGCTAGCACAGATACGCAGTATTTT. The encoded protein is CASTRAASTDTQYF.

The chain combines TRBV11-2 with TRBJ2-7, with TRBD1 matching 7 bases. Germline V CDR1 and CDR2: SGHAT, FQNNGV. V was clipped by 4 bases and J by 6 bases; unmatched bases: 12. CDR3 length: 15 amino acids. The CDR3 loop is CASSSLRDSPCEQYF. The DNA of the CDR3 is TGTGCCAGCAGCTCTCTCCGGGACAGCCCCTGCGAGCAGTACTTC.

In this sample, this clonotype turned up a few times. V usage is TRBV24-1 and J usage is TRBJ2-1, with 10 bases fitting TRBD2. Germline trimming cut 4 bases from V and 10 bases from J; bases unmatched to any gene: 15. Germline V gene sequence: CDR1 KGHDR, CDR2 SFDVKD. This CDR3 has 17 residues. The CDR3 sequence: CATSDPLAAGGPGEQFF. CDR3 sequence (DNA): TGTGCCACCAGTGACCCCCTGGCAGCGGGAGGGCCCGGCGAGCAGTTCTTC.

In this sample, this clonotype turned up a few times. The genes are TRBV4-1 and TRBJ2-1; D is unclear. Looked up from germline, CDR1 is MGHRA and CDR2 is YSYEKL. V was cut by 1 base and J by 4 bases, with 14 bases left in between. The CDR3 is 16 residues long. Here the CDR3 reads CASSQVALDGYNEQFF. CDR3 bases: TGCGCCAGCAGCCAAGTCGCCCTCGACGGGTACAATGAGCAGTTCTTC.

This clonotype was counted ten times or more. V gene TRBV7-8 combines with J gene TRBJ2-5; D is ambiguous. The V gene's germline CDR1 is SGHVS and CDR2 FQNEAQ. V shed 0 bases and J shed 3 bases, with 8 bases lying between them. The CDR3 length is 14 residues. The CDR3 region is CASSLAHSKETQYF. DNA of the CDR3: TGTGCCAGCAGCTTAGCGCACAGCAAAGAGACCCAGTACTTC.

The rearrangement links TRBV6-1 to TRBJ1-2, with D tentatively TRBD1 (5 bases). The V end was cut by 7 bases, the J end by 6 bases, with 18 bases between. CDR1 is MNHNS and CDR2 is SASEGT in the germline V gene. The CDR3 runs 14 residues. CDR3 nucleotides: TGTGCCAGCAAGCCCAGCCGGGACTATCATGGCTACACCTTC. It codes for CASKPSRDYHGYTF.

The V call is TRBV5-6, the J call TRBJ1-1; 8 nucleotides agree with TRBD1. Germline CDR1 is SGHDT and CDR2 is YYEEEE. V shed 1 base and J 3 bases; nucleotides not matched to a gene: 5. This CDR3 contains 15 residues. CDR3 nucleotide sequence: TGTGCCAGCAGCTTGTCGGACAGGGACTACACTGAAGCTTTCTTT. This sequence encodes CASSLSDRDYTEAFF. The full variable domain, rest sourced from reference TRBV5-6 and TRBJ1-1, is DAGVTQSPTHLIKTRGQQVTLRCSPKSGHDTVSWYQQALGQGPQFIFQYYEEEERQRGNFPDRFSGHQFPNYSSELNVNALLLGDSALYLCASSLSDRDYTEAFFGQGTRLTVV.

This clonotype was counted only a few times. This chain uses TRBV15 with TRBJ2-5, with D uncertain. The length of the CDR3 is 13 residues. Looked up from germline, CDR1 is LNHNV and CDR2 is YYDKDF (reference sequence). V lost 0 bases and J lost 5, with 7 bases in between. The CDR3 reads CATSRDSQETQYF. In nucleotides, the CDR3 is TGTGCCACCAGCAGAGATTCCCAGGAGACCCAGTACTTC. Supplemented by reference TRBV15 and TRBJ2-5, the full variable domain reads DAMVIQNPRYQVTQFGKPVTLSCSQTLNHNVMYWYQQKSSQAPKLLFHYYDKDFNNEADTPDNFQSRRPNTSFCFLDIRSPGLGDTAMYLCATSRDSQETQYFGPGTRLLVL.

Ten or more counts support this clonotype. The genes are TRBV7-2 and TRBJ1-2, with D hard to call. Trimming cost V 1 base and J 5 bases, with 8 bases left between them. The CDR3 length is 13 residues. The V gene's germline CDR1 is SGHTA and CDR2 FQGNSA. The CDR3 loop reads CASSLVADYGYTF. CDR3 sequence (DNA): TGTGCCAGCAGCTTAGTGGCAGATTATGGCTACACCTTC.

The gene calls are TRBV7-8 and TRBJ2-7; 10 bases are a match to TRBD2. CDR3 length: 13 residues. Unmatched junction bases numbered 7, after V lost 8 bases and J lost 6 bases. Germline CDR1 is SGHVS and CDR2 is FQNEAQ. The CDR3 DNA is TGTGCCAGCGAAAGCGGGAGGGTCAGCGAGCAGTACTTC. It specifies CASESGRVSEQYF. Variable domain in full (rest from reference TRBV7-8 and TRBJ2-7): GAGVSQSPRYKVAKRGQDVALRCDPISGHVSLFWYQQALGQGPEFLTYFQNEAQLDKSGLPSDRFFAERPEGSVSTLKIQRTQQEDSAVYLCASESGRVSEQYFGPGTRLTVT.

The V and J genes are TRBV19 and TRBJ1-5, with TRBD1 as a possible D gene (6 bases). Germline V lookup: CDR1 LNHDA, CDR2 SQIVND (reference sequence). This CDR3 has 19 residues. Trimming stripped 5 bases from V and 5 bases from J, with 28 bases between. The CDR3 loop is CASSSLYSKGTFFHQPQHF. The DNA of the CDR3 is TGTGCCAGTAGTTCTCTATATTCGAAAGGGACATTTTTTCATCAGCCCCAGCATTTT.

The rearrangement joins TRBV28 to TRBJ1-4; TRBD1 matches at 10 bases. This CDR3 is built from 14 residues. V shed 6 bases, J shed 8 bases, and the junction held 6 bases outside the gene matches. The germline gives CDR1 MDHEN, CDR2 SYDVKM. CDR3 coding DNA: TGTGCCAGCAGATCCGGGACAGGGGAGGAAAAACTGTTTTTT. This gives the protein CASRSGTGEEKLFF.

V usage is TRBV2 and J usage is TRBJ1-4, with D unclear. Germline CDR1 and CDR2: SNHLY and FYNNEI. The CDR3 extends over 13 amino acids. V lost 3 bases and J 8 bases, leaving 10 bases between the germline ends. The CDR3 region is CASSEGIEEKLFF. For the CDR3, the DNA is TGTGCCAGCAGTGAGGGAATTGAAGAAAAACTGTTTTTT.